The source of this TCR beta chain is a study of blood T cells in healthy people across ages. Background on the study: In model experiments, template switching was able to capture about one barcoded beta molecule for every two T cells that were present. Study observations and caveats: There were more naive CD4+ cells and higher diversity in long-lived donors than in aged donors.

The CDR3 runs 12 residues. This clonotype has more than one count but fewer than ten. Antigen unknown. Alongside a J-beta primer mix, a sample-barcoded 5' primer served in a second PCR lasting about 7 to 12 cycles. Using its own MiXCR run on the 5' RACE reads, TCRdb lists one record per CDR3 protein. The data contain roughly 800,000 distinct CDR3 sequences, nearly 60% of them singletons. This receptor was identified in a man younger than 40 in good health. This rearrangement joins TRBV1 to TRBJ2-5. TRBV1 constitutes a pseudogene. The sample taken for sequencing was blood. This CDR3 is CTSSQVPRSSYF. CDR3 bases: TGCACCAGCAGCCAAGTCCCCAGGAGTTCGTACTTC.